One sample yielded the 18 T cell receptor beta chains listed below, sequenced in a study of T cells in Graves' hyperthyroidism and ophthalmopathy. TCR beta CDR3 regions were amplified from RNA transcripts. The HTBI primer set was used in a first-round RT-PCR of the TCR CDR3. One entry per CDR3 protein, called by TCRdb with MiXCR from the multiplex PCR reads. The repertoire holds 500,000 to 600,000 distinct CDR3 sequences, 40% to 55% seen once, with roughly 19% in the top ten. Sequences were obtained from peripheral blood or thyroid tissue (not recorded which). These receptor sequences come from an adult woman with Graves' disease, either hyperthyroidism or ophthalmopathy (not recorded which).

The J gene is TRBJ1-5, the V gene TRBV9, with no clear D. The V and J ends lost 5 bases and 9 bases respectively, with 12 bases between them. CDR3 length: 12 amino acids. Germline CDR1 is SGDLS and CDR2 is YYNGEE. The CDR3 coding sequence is TGTGCCAGCAGGAGTTATAGCGGGCCCCAGCATTTT. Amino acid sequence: CASRSYSGPQHF.

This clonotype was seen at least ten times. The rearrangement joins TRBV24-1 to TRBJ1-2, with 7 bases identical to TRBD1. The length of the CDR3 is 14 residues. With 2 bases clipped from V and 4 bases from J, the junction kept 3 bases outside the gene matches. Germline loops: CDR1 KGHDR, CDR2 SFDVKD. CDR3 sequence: CATSDSGQFYGYTF. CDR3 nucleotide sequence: TGTGCCACCAGTGATTCGGGACAGTTCTATGGCTACACCTTC.

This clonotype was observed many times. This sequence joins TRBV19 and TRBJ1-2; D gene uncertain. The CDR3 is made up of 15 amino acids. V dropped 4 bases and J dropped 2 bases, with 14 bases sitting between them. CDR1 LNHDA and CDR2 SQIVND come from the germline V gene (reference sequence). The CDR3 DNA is TGTGCCAGTAGTAGTTGGCAAGCAGGAAACTATGGCTACACCTTC. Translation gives CASSSWQAGNYGYTF.

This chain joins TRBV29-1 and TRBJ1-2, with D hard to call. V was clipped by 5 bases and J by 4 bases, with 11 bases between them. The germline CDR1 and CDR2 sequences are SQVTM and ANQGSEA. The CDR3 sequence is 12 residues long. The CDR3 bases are TGCAGCGTTTTAGACCGGTCCTATGGCTACACCTTC. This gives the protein CSVLDRSYGYTF.

The CDR3 reads CASSPGQSSYNEQYF. In nucleotides, the CDR3 is TGCGCCAGCAGCCCTGGACAGAGCTCCTACAATGAGCAGTACTTC. The rearrangement links TRBV5-1 to TRBJ2-7, with D perhaps TRBD1 (6 bases). The CDR3 is made up of 15 amino acids. Germline-derived CDR1 and CDR2 are SGHRS and YFSETQ. V dropped 4 bases and J dropped 7 bases, with 21 bases sitting between them. The full variable domain, its missing parts supplied by reference TRBV5-1 and TRBJ2-7, is KAGVTQTPRYLIKTRGQQVTLSCSPISGHRSVSWYQQTPGQGLQFLFEYFSETQRNKGNFPGRFSGRQFSNSRSEMNVSTLELGDSALYLCASSPGQSSYNEQYFGPGTRLTVT.

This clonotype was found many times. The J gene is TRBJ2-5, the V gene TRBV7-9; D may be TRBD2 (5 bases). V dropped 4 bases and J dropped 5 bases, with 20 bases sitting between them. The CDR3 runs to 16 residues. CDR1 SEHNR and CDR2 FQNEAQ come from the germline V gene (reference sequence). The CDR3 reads CASSSRTGSIFETQYF. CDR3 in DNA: TGTGCCAGCAGCTCTAGGACTGGATCGATTTTTGAGACCCAGTACTTC.

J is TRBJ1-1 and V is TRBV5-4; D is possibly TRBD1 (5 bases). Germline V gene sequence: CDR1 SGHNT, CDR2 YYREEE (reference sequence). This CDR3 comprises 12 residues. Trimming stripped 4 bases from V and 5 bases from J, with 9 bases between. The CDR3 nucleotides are TGTGCCAGCAGCCCGGGGGAGACTGAAGCTTTCTTT. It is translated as CASSPGETEAFF.

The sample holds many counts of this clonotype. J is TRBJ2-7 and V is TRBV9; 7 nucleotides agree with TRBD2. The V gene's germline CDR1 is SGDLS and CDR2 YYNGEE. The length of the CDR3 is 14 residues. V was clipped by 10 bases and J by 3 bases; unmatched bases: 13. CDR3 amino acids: CAVSWREFIYEQYF. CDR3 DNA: TGTGCCGTGTCCTGGCGGGAGTTCATCTACGAGCAGTACTTC.

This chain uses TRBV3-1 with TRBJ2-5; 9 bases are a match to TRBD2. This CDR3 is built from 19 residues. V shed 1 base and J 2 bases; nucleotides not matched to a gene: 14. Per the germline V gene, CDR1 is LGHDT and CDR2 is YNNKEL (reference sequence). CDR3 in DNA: TGTGCCAGCAGCCAAGCTGGTCCAGGAGGACTAGCGATTCAAGAGACCCAGTACTTC. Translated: CASSQAGPGGLAIQETQYF.

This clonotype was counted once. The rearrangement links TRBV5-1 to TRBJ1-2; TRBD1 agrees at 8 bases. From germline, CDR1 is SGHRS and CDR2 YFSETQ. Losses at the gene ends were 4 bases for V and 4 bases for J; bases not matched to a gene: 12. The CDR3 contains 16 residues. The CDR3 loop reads CASSPGDRRNPYGYTF. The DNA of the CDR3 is TGCGCCAGCAGCCCCGGGGACAGGAGAAACCCCTATGGCTACACCTTC.

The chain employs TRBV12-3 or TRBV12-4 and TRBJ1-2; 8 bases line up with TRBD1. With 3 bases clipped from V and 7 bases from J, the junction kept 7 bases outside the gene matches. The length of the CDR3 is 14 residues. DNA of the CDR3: TGTGCCAGCAGTTTGACAGGGGAATTTCGTGGCTACACCTTC. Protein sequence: CASSLTGEFRGYTF.

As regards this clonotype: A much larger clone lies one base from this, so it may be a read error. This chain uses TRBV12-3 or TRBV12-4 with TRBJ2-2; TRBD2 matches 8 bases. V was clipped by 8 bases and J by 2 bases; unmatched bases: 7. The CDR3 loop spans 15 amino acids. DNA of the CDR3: TGTGCCAGCCGGGAGGGCTGGTGCAACACCGGGGAGCTGTTTTTT. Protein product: CASREGWCNTGELFF.

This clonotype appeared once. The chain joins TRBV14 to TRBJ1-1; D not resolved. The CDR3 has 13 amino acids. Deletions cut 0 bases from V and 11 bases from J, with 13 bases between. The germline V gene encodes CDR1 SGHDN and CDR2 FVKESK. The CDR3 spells CASSQESVSGAFF. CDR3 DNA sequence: TGTGCCAGCAGCCAAGAAAGCGTCAGCGGTGCTTTCTTT.

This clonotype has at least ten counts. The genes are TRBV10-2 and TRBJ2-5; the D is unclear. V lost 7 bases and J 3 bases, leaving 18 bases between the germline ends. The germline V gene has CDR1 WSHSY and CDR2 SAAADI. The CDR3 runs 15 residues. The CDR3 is CASISTGTREETQYF. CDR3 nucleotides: TGCGCCAGCATAAGCACGGGTACCAGAGAAGAGACCCAGTACTTC.

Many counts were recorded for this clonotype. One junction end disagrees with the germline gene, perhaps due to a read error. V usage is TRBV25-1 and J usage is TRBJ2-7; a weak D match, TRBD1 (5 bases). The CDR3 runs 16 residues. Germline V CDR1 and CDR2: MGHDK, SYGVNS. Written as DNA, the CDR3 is TGTGCCAGCAGTGAAGTGGGAAGATGGGGCGTTTACGGGCAGTACTTC. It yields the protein CASSEVGRWGVYGQYF.

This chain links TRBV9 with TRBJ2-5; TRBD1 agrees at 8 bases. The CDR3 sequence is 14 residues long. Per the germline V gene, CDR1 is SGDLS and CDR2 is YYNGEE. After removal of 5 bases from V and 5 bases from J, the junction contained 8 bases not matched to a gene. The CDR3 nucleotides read TGTGCCAGCAGTGGGGCAGGGGGCTTGGAGACCCAGTACTTC. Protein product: CASSGAGGLETQYF.

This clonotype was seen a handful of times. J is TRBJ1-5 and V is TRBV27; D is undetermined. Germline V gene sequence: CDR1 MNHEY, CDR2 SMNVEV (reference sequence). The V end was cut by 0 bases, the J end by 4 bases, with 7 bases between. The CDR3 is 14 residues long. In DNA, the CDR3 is TGTGCCAGCAGTTTATCGGCAGATAATCAGCCCCAGCATTTT. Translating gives CASSLSADNQPQHF.

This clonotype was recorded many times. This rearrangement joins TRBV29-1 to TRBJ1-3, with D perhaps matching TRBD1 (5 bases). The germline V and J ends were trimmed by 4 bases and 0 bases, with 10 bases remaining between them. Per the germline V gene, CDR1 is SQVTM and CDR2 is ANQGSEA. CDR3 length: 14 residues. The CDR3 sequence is CSVARVDSGNTIYF. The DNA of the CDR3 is TGCAGCGTTGCCAGGGTGGACTCTGGAAACACCATATATTTT.